These T cell receptor beta chains were read from a single sample in a study of cytomegalovirus exposure and HLA in healthy donors. Clones were sequenced by immunoSEQ multiplex PCR, and TCRdb holds only the in-frame ones, with some missing. The table shows 100,000 to 150,000 clones, with 90% to 96% occurring only once. Material: PBMCs. The receptor source for this set is a man younger than 35 in good health and CMV-seronegative. The CDR3 runs from the conserved cysteine through the conserved F or W. D genes are given only for firm matches. Not every row has a clone size; where given, it reads once, few, many or a size class.

d_call: TRBD2
j_call: TRBJ2-1
clone_size: NA
v_call: TRBV5-3
cdr3_nt: TGTGCCAGAAGGGGGACTAGCGGGAGGCGCGGGGAGCAGTTCTTC
cdr3_aa: CARRGTSGRRGEQFF

d_call: TRBD2
j_call: TRBJ2-1
clone_size: NA
v_call: TRBV29-1
cdr3_nt: TGCAGCTGTGGGGGGGACTCGTACAATGAGCAGTTCTTC
cdr3_aa: CSCGGDSYNEQFF

d_call: TRBD2
j_call: TRBJ2-2
clone_size: NA
v_call: TRBV7-9
cdr3_nt: TGTGCCAGCAGCCCTCGGGGGGGACCCGGGGAGCTGTTTTTT
cdr3_aa: CASSPRGGPGELFF

d_call: NA
j_call: TRBJ1-2
clone_size: NA
v_call: TRBV4-1
cdr3_nt: TGCGCCAGCAGCCCCCGCAGCTCCGATTTTCAGGGCTATGGCTACACCTTC
cdr3_aa: CASSPRSSDFQGYGYTF

d_call: NA
j_call: TRBJ2-1
clone_size: once
v_call: TRBV9
cdr3_nt: TGTGCCAGCAGTCGCGGCTACAATGAGCAGTTCTTC
cdr3_aa: CASSRGYNEQFF

d_call: NA
j_call: TRBJ2-3
clone_size: NA
v_call: TRBV7-3
cdr3_nt: TGTGCCAGCAGCTTAACGCTCGGGAGCCCAGATACGCAGTATTTT
cdr3_aa: CASSLTLGSPDTQYF

d_call: NA
j_call: TRBJ1-4
clone_size: NA
v_call: TRBV9
cdr3_nt: TGTGCCAGCAGCGTAGGGGGAGCAACTAATGAAAAACTGTTTTTT
cdr3_aa: CASSVGGATNEKLFF

d_call: NA
j_call: TRBJ2-5
clone_size: NA
v_call: TRBV13
cdr3_nt: TGTGCCAGCAGCCCCGAAGGGACTGGGATTTTCGAGACCCAGTACTTC
cdr3_aa: CASSPEGTGIFETQYF

d_call: NA
j_call: TRBJ1-1
clone_size: once
v_call: TRBV13
cdr3_nt: TGTGCCAGCAGCGTGGGACACCCAAACACTGAAGCTTTCTTT
cdr3_aa: CASSVGHPNTEAFF

d_call: NA
j_call: TRBJ1-2
clone_size: NA
v_call: TRBV19
cdr3_nt: TGTGCCAGTAGTATCCAGACTGGAGTTTATGGCTACACCTTC
cdr3_aa: CASSIQTGVYGYTF

d_call: TRBD2
j_call: TRBJ2-3
clone_size: NA
v_call: TRBV5-4
cdr3_nt: TGTGCCAGCAGGAGAGCGGGGGAGACCCCTGATACGCAGTATTTT
cdr3_aa: CASRRAGETPDTQYF

d_call: NA
j_call: TRBJ1-1
clone_size: NA
v_call: TRBV6-5
cdr3_nt: TGTGCCAGCAGTTACGGCGGGAGTGGAACTGAAGCTTTCTTT
cdr3_aa: CASSYGGSGTEAFF

d_call: NA
j_call: TRBJ2-2
clone_size: NA
v_call: TRBV7-3
cdr3_nt: TGTGCCAGCAGTTTCCTACCTCTGAAGAACACCGGGGAGCTGTTTTTT
cdr3_aa: CASSFLPLKNTGELFF

d_call: TRBD1
j_call: TRBJ2-5
clone_size: NA
v_call: TRBV6-5
cdr3_nt: TGTGCCAGCAGTTACCCTACGGCAGGGGGTAGGGAGACCCAGTACTTC
cdr3_aa: CASSYPTAGGRETQYF

d_call: TRBD1
j_call: TRBJ1-1
clone_size: NA
v_call: TRBV6-5
cdr3_nt: TGTGCCAGCAGTCCCTGGGCGTGGCAGGGGGCAGAGGCTTTCTTT
cdr3_aa: CASSPWAWQGAEAFF

d_call: NA
j_call: TRBJ1-5
clone_size: NA
v_call: TRBV28
cdr3_nt: TGTGCCAGCAGTTTATCGGGGAGGCCCCAGCATTTT
cdr3_aa: CASSLSGRPQHF

d_call: NA
j_call: TRBJ2-7
clone_size: once
v_call: TRBV5-1
cdr3_nt: TGCGCCAGCAGCTTGGACAGGGTCTCGGGCGAGCAGTACTTC
cdr3_aa: CASSLDRVSGEQYF

d_call: TRBD1
j_call: TRBJ1-4
clone_size: NA
v_call: TRBV5-1
cdr3_nt: TGCGCCAGCAGCACCCGGGACAGGGGCATTTATAATGAAAAACTGTTTTTT
cdr3_aa: CASSTRDRGIYNEKLFF

d_call: TRBD1
j_call: TRBJ1-1
clone_size: NA
v_call: TRBV5-6
cdr3_nt: TGTGCCTGGGGGACAGCTCTCAGCACTGAAGCTTTCTTT
cdr3_aa: CAWGTALSTEAFF

d_call: TRBD2
j_call: TRBJ2-2
clone_size: NA
v_call: TRBV5-6
cdr3_nt: TGTGCCAGCAGCTGGTTCGGGAGGTCCTCCGGGGAGCTGTTTTTT
cdr3_aa: CASSWFGRSSGELFF

d_call: TRBD1
j_call: TRBJ1-2
clone_size: NA
v_call: TRBV15
cdr3_nt: TGTGCCACCAGCGACGCGTACAGGGGTCCATATGGCTACACCTTC
cdr3_aa: CATSDAYRGPYGYTF

d_call: TRBD1
j_call: TRBJ2-7
clone_size: NA
v_call: TRBV7-6
cdr3_nt: TGTGCCAGCAGCTTGGGGGGGACAGGGAGCGAGCAGTACTTC
cdr3_aa: CASSLGGTGSEQYF

d_call: TRBD2
j_call: TRBJ2-3
clone_size: NA
v_call: TRBV10-3
cdr3_nt: TGTGCCATCAGTGATTATACCCGGACTAGCGGGATAAGTATAGATACGCAGTATTTT
cdr3_aa: CAISDYTRTSGISIDTQYF

d_call: TRBD1
j_call: TRBJ1-4
clone_size: NA
v_call: TRBV7-9
cdr3_nt: TGTGCCAGCAGCTCTCAGACAGGGACTAATGAAAAACTGTTTTTT
cdr3_aa: CASSSQTGTNEKLFF

d_call: TRBD2
j_call: TRBJ2-4
clone_size: NA
v_call: TRBV29-1
cdr3_nt: TGCAGCGTTGAGCGGGAGGGGGGAAACATTCAGTACTTC
cdr3_aa: CSVEREGGNIQYF

d_call: NA
j_call: TRBJ1-4
clone_size: NA
v_call: TRBV29-1
cdr3_nt: TGCAGCGTTGAAACCGGGTTGGAGGGCGAAAAACTGTTTTTT
cdr3_aa: CSVETGLEGEKLFF

d_call: TRBD2
j_call: TRBJ2-2
clone_size: once
v_call: TRBV25-1
cdr3_nt: TGTGCCAGCAGTTTACTAGCGGCGAACACCGGGGAGCTGTTTTTT
cdr3_aa: CASSLLAANTGELFF

d_call: NA
j_call: TRBJ2-2
clone_size: NA
v_call: TRBV29-1
cdr3_nt: TGCAGCGTTGCGGGACTCAACACCGGGGAGCTGTTTTTT
cdr3_aa: CSVAGLNTGELFF

d_call: NA
j_call: TRBJ1-5
clone_size: NA
v_call: TRBV27
cdr3_nt: TGTGCCAGCAGTTTATCCAGGAATCAGCCCCAGCATTTT
cdr3_aa: CASSLSRNQPQHF

d_call: NA
j_call: TRBJ2-7
clone_size: NA
v_call: TRBV28
cdr3_nt: TGTGCCAGCAGTTTAACCGGGTCTACCTACGAGCAGTACTTC
cdr3_aa: CASSLTGSTYEQYF

d_call: NA
j_call: TRBJ1-5
clone_size: NA
v_call: TRBV21-1
cdr3_nt: TGTGCCAGCAGCACCGTCGACAGGGAGTCTGTCAATAGCAATCAGCCCCAGCATTTT
cdr3_aa: CASSTVDRESVNSNQPQHF

d_call: NA
j_call: TRBJ1-1
clone_size: NA
v_call: TRBV4-3
cdr3_nt: TGCGCCAGCAGCCAAGGATTGGCAGGGTTCACTGAAGCTTTCTTT
cdr3_aa: CASSQGLAGFTEAFF

d_call: NA
j_call: TRBJ2-1
clone_size: NA
v_call: TRBV7-6
cdr3_nt: TGTGCCAGCAGCTTAGGCAGGGCTGAGCAGTTCTTC
cdr3_aa: CASSLGRAEQFF

d_call: NA
j_call: TRBJ1-4
clone_size: NA
v_call: TRBV7-2
cdr3_nt: TGTGCCAGCAGCTTAGGGCAACCGAATAATGAAAAACTGTTTTTT
cdr3_aa: CASSLGQPNNEKLFF

d_call: TRBD2
j_call: TRBJ2-3
clone_size: NA
v_call: TRBV11-2
cdr3_nt: TGTGCCAGCAGCTCCCAGACTAGCGGGAGGGGGGCCACAGATACGCAGTATTTT
cdr3_aa: CASSSQTSGRGATDTQYF

d_call: NA
j_call: TRBJ2-2
clone_size: NA
v_call: TRBV7-3
cdr3_nt: TGTGCCAGCAGCTTAATGGGGACATCAAACACCGGGGAGCTGTTTTTT
cdr3_aa: CASSLMGTSNTGELFF

d_call: TRBD2
j_call: TRBJ2-1
clone_size: NA
v_call: TRBV29-1
cdr3_nt: TGCAGCGTTGAAACCCCTAGCGGGAAAATCGATGAGCAGTTCTTC
cdr3_aa: CSVETPSGKIDEQFF

d_call: NA
j_call: TRBJ2-7
clone_size: NA
v_call: TRBV7-9
cdr3_nt: TGTGCCAGCAGCATATTTCCGACAGCCGGAAGCTCCTACGAGCAGTACTTC
cdr3_aa: CASSIFPTAGSSYEQYF

d_call: TRBD1
j_call: TRBJ1-1
clone_size: NA
v_call: TRBV7-3
cdr3_nt: TGTGCCAGCAGCCCCACAGGGGGGAACACTGAAGCTTTCTTT
cdr3_aa: CASSPTGGNTEAFF

d_call: TRBD1
j_call: TRBJ2-2
clone_size: NA
v_call: TRBV5-1
cdr3_nt: TGCGCCAGCAGCATGACAGGGGGATCTTTGTCCACCGGGGAGCTGTTTTTT
cdr3_aa: CASSMTGGSLSTGELFF

d_call: NA
j_call: TRBJ2-7
clone_size: once
v_call: TRBV30
cdr3_nt: TGTGCCTGGAGTGTATTAAAGGGAGCCAAATCCTACGAGCAGTACTTC
cdr3_aa: CAWSVLKGAKSYEQYF

d_call: TRBD1
j_call: TRBJ2-1
clone_size: NA
v_call: TRBV7-2
cdr3_nt: TGTGCCAGCAGCTTAGAGGGGGCCTGGGGGATGGGTGAGCAGTTCTTC
cdr3_aa: CASSLEGAWGMGEQFF

d_call: TRBD2
j_call: TRBJ2-7
clone_size: NA
v_call: TRBV7-9
cdr3_nt: TGTGCCAGCAGCCAGGGACTAGCGGGGTACGAGCAGTACTTC
cdr3_aa: CASSQGLAGYEQYF

d_call: TRBD2
j_call: TRBJ2-7
clone_size: NA
v_call: TRBV27
cdr3_nt: TGTGCCAGCAGCCCACTAGCGGGAGGCTACGAGCAGTACTTC
cdr3_aa: CASSPLAGGYEQYF

d_call: TRBD1
j_call: TRBJ2-7
clone_size: NA
v_call: TRBV9
cdr3_nt: TGTGCCAGCAGCGTAGACCCCGGGGTTGTGGACAGGCGTCACGAGCAGTACTTC
cdr3_aa: CASSVDPGVVDRRHEQYF

d_call: NA
j_call: TRBJ1-1
clone_size: NA
v_call: TRBV18
cdr3_nt: TGTGCCAGCTCACTCTCCGGGAGGAATACTGAAGCTTTCTTT
cdr3_aa: CASSLSGRNTEAFF

d_call: NA
j_call: TRBJ2-7
clone_size: once
v_call: TRBV12-5
cdr3_nt: TGTGCTAGTGGTTTGGCCTCCCTCGGAGGGCCGGCCTACGAGCAGTACTTC
cdr3_aa: CASGLASLGGPAYEQYF

d_call: TRBD1
j_call: TRBJ1-2
clone_size: NA
v_call: TRBV5-4
cdr3_nt: TGTGCCAGCAGCTGGGCCGGGACAGGGCCTAACTATGGCTACACCTTC
cdr3_aa: CASSWAGTGPNYGYTF

d_call: NA
j_call: TRBJ2-2
clone_size: NA
v_call: TRBV7-3
cdr3_nt: TGTGCCAGCAGCCCTAACACCGGGGAGCTGTTTTTT
cdr3_aa: CASSPNTGELFF